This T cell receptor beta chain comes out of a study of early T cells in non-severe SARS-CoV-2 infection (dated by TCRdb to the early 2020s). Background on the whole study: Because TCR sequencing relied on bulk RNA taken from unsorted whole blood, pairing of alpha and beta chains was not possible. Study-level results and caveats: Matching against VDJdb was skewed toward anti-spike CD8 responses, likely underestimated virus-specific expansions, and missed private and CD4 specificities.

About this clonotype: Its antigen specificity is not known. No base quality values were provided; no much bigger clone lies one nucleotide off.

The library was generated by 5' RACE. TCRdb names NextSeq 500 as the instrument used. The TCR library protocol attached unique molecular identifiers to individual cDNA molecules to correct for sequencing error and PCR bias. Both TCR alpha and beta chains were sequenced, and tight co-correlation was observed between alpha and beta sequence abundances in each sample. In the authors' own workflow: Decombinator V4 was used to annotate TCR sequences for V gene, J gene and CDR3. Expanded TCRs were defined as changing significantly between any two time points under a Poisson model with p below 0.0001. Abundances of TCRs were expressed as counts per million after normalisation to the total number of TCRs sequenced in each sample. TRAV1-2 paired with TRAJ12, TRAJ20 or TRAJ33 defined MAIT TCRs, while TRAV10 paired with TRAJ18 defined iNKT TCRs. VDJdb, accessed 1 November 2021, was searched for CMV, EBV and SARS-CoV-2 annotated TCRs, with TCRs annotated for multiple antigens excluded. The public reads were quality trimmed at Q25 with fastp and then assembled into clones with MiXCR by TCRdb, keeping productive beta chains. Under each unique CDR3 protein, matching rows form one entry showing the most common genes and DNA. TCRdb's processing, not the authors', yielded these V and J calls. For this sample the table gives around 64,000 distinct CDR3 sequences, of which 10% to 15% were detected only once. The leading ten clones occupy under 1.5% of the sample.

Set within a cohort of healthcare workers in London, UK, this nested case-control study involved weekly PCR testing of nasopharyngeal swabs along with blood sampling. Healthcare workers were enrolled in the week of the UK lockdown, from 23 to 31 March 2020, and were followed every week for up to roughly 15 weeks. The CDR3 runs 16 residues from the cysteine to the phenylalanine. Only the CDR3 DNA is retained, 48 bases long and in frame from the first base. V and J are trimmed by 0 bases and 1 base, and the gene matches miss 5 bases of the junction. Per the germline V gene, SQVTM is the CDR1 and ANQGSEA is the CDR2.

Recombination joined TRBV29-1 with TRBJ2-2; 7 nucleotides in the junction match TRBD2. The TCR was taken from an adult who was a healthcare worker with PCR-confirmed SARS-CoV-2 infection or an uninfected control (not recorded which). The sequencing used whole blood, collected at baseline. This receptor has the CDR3 CSVEDRQRENTGELFF. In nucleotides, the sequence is TGCAGCGTTGAAGATCGTCAGCGGGAGAACACCGGGGAGCTGTTTTTT.